A single sample gave rise to the 14 T cell receptor beta chains below, sequenced in a study of regulatory T cells in long-lasting Graves disease. HTBI primers from iRepertoire and Arm-PCR of CDR3 regions yielded the TCR beta libraries. MiXCR, run by TCRdb on the multiplex PCR reads, gives a single entry per CDR3 protein. The sample has approximately 350,000 distinct CDR3 sequences, roughly 17% seen once. Time point noted: newly diagnosed GD, antithyroid drugs for less than 3 months. Extracted PBMC RNA gave rise to the TCR library. This same sample was also part of a study on T cells in Graves' hyperthyroidism and ophthalmopathy.

The specimen was peripheral blood mononuclear cells (PBMCs), collected at new diagnosis, from a patient treated with antithyroid drugs. All receptors derive from a man aged 40-49 years with Graves disease.

This clonotype was counted many times. J is TRBJ2-3 and V is TRBV24-1; 12 bases are a match to TRBD2. The V gene's germline CDR1 is KGHDR and CDR2 SFDVKD. V lost 3 bases, J lost 9 bases, and 6 bases stayed unmatched. The CDR3 loop spans 15 amino acids. The CDR3 sequence is CATSDTTSGGETQYF. In DNA, the CDR3 is TGTGCCACCAGTGATACGACTAGCGGGGGTGAAACGCAGTATTTT.

This clonotype was recorded at least ten times. The genes are TRBV12-3 or TRBV12-4 and TRBJ2-7; D might be TRBD2 (7 bases). Trimming stripped 5 bases from V and 4 bases from J, with 18 bases between. This CDR3 has 15 residues. The CDR3 loop reads CASSANGGRIYEQYF. For the CDR3, the DNA is TGTGCCAGCAGTGCAAACGGGGGGCGCATTTACGAGCAGTACTTC.

CDR3 nucleotide sequence: TGCGCCAGCAGCCAGGAAGGGGTTGCAGAGACCCAGTACTTC. It translates to CASSQEGVAETQYF. This chain joins TRBV5-1 and TRBJ2-5; TRBD1 is a possible D gene (5 bases). The germline V gene has CDR1 SGHRS and CDR2 YFSETQ. Between the trimmed V and J ends, which lost 4 bases and 4 bases, there was a span of 14 bases. CDR3 length equals 14 residues.

This chain links TRBV2 with TRBJ2-5; TRBD1 matches at 7 bases. The CDR3 runs to 15 residues. V lost 6 bases, J lost 5 bases, and 12 bases stayed unmatched. Germline loops: CDR1 SNHLY, CDR2 FYNNEI. The DNA for the CDR3 is TGTGCCAGCAGCCGACAGGGAGTGAGAGGGGAGACCCAGTACTTC. Translated, it gives CASSRQGVRGETQYF.

In its sample, this clonotype was seen a few times. V usage is TRBV12-5 and J usage is TRBJ2-1; D not resolved. V was trimmed by 2 bases and J by 6 bases, leaving 20 bases between them. The CDR3 has 17 residues. Germline V gene sequence: CDR1 LGHNT, CDR2 FRNRAP. The chain's CDR3 is CASGLFSSIRLSNEQFF. DNA for the CDR3: TGTGCTAGTGGTTTGTTTAGCAGTATAAGGCTTTCCAATGAGCAGTTCTTC.

This clonotype was seen only a few times. This rearrangement joins TRBV6-1 to TRBJ1-5, with a possible D match to TRBD1 (6 bases). This CDR3 region has 15 residues. Deletions cut 7 bases from V and 4 bases from J, with 17 bases between. From germline, CDR1 is MNHNS and CDR2 SASEGT. The CDR3 sequence: CASKGRGVVNQPQHF. The CDR3 nucleotides are TGTGCCAGCAAAGGCAGGGGTGTGGTAAATCAGCCCCAGCATTTT.

Many counts were recorded for this clonotype. This chain uses TRBV20-1 with TRBJ2-7; D gene ambiguous. V lost 5 bases to trimming and J lost 2 bases, with 10 bases between them. The CDR3 extends over 12 amino acids. Germline V gene data show CDR1 as DFQATT and CDR2 as SNEGSKA (reference sequence). CDR3 DNA sequence: TGCAGTGCTCTAACAGATGCCTACGAGCAGTACTTC. Residues: CSALTDAYEQYF.

V is TRBV6-1 and J is TRBJ2-4; D is ambiguous. This CDR3 spans 13 amino acids. Trimming took 6 bases from V and 6 from J, leaving 12 bases between them. Germline values: CDR1 MNHNS, CDR2 SASEGT. The CDR3 loop is CASSPSGGNIQYF. In nucleotides, the CDR3 is TGTGCCAGCAGCCCGTCGGGCGGAAACATTCAGTACTTC.

The chain joins TRBV27 to TRBJ2-7; the match to TRBD1 covers 7 bases. The J segment lost 1 base and the V segment lost 10 bases, leaving 10 bases of the junction unmatched. The CDR3 runs to 14 residues. Germline CDR1 is MNHEY and CDR2 is SMNVEV (reference sequence). CDR3 residues: CAIKARDSSYEQYF. The CDR3 DNA follows: TGTGCCATCAAAGCCCGGGACAGTTCCTACGAGCAGTACTTC.

The rearrangement uses TRBV11-2 and TRBJ2-5; either TRBD1 or TRBD2 may supply D (5 bases each). Germline CDR1 reads SGHAT; CDR2 reads FQNNGV. Trimming shortened V by 3 bases and J by 4 bases, and 18 bases separated the two germline ends. CDR3 length: 16 amino acids. CDR3: CASSLARVWGSETQYF. CDR3 in DNA: TGTGCCAGCAGCTTGGCCCGCGTTTGGGGGTCAGAGACCCAGTACTTC.

The V and J genes are TRBV11-2 and TRBJ2-7, with TRBD1 identical over 9 bases. Germline values: CDR1 SGHAT, CDR2 FQNNGV. The CDR3 totals 16 residues. The trim removed 4 bases at V and 2 bases at J, leaving 9 bases unmatched. The CDR3 nucleotides read TGTGCCAGCAGCTACCTCGGGACAGGGTGGGCCTACGAGCAGTACTTC. This translates into CASSYLGTGWAYEQYF.

This clonotype has a count of ten or more. A single base separates this from a much larger clone, so it may be a read error. This chain connects TRBV12-3 or TRBV12-4 to TRBJ2-1; 13 bases map to TRBD2. V was pared by 8 bases and J by 4 bases, with 11 bases of the junction left unmatched. This CDR3 is built from 17 residues. The chain's CDR3 is CASGRTGTSGVYNEQFF. The CDR3 region has the DNA TGTGCCAGCGGGAGGACGGGGACTAGCGGGGTGTACAATGAGCAGTTCTTC.

There are many counts of this clonotype. The chain employs TRBV27 and TRBJ2-7; possible D gene TRBD2, 7 bases. CDR3 length: 14 amino acids. V lost 2 bases to trimming and J lost 6 bases, with 14 bases between them. Germline V gene data show CDR1 as MNHEY and CDR2 as SMNVEV (reference sequence). CDR3: CASSLRGGASEQYF. For the CDR3, the DNA is TGTGCCAGCAGTTTAAGAGGGGGGGCATCCGAGCAGTACTTC.

This clonotype was picked up a small number of times. This rearrangement joins TRBV4-1 to TRBJ1-4; D possibly corresponds to TRBD1 (5 bases). Trimming cost V 6 bases and J 0 bases, with 23 bases left between them. The CDR3 consists of 19 residues. The germline V gene encodes CDR1 MGHRA and CDR2 YSYEKL. The CDR3 region is CASSRKHLEGQTTNEKLFF. Here the CDR3 DNA reads TGCGCCAGCAGTAGGAAACATCTCGAAGGACAAACAACTAATGAAAAACTGTTTTTT.